Below are 16 T cell receptor beta chains sequenced from a single sample in a study of cytomegalovirus exposure and HLA in healthy donors. The PCR used 60 Vbeta and 13 Jbeta primers. Assay: immunoSEQ multiplex PCR; the TCRdb copy retains only in-frame clones and omits some. Of 150,000 to 200,000 clones listed, approximately 83% were seen once; the top ten hold more than 3%. Material for sequencing was PBMCs. These receptors were collected from a male donor in good health and CMV-seronegative.

This chain links TRBV28 with TRBJ2-7, with TRBD1 matching 9 bases. Germline V gene data show CDR1 as MDHEN and CDR2 as SYDVKM. The CDR3 runs to 15 residues. J gave up 0 bases and V 1 base, and 1 base lay outside the gene matches. DNA for the CDR3: TGTGCCAGCAGTTTATACAGGGGGCACTCCTACGAGCAGTACTTC. Protein product: CASSLYRGHSYEQYF. Full variable domain (remainder filled in from reference TRBV28 and TRBJ2-7): DVKVTQSSRYLVKRTGEKVFLECVQDMDHENMFWYRQDPGLGLRLIYFSYDVKMKEKGDIPEGYSVSREKKERFSLILESASTNQTSMYLCASSLYRGHSYEQYFGPGTRLTVT.

J is TRBJ1-5 and V is TRBV5-3; TRBD1 matches at 7 bases. TRBV5-3 is annotated as an ORF whose role is uncertain. V dropped 4 bases and J dropped 3; count of bases not matched to a gene: 16. This CDR3 has 18 amino acids. CDR3 amino acids: CARSHPAHGQDINQPQHF. The CDR3, as DNA: TGTGCCAGAAGCCACCCTGCTCACGGACAGGACATCAATCAGCCCCAGCATTTT.

Worth noting for this clone: At one of its ends the junction is not consistent with the germline gene, which may arise from a read error. V is TRBV9 and J is TRBJ2-2, with 8 bases identical to TRBD2. Germline V gene lookup returns CDR1 SGDLS and CDR2 YYNGEE. The CDR3 spans 14 residues. CDR3 loop: CASRLAENIGELFF. CDR3 DNA: TGTGCCAGCAGACTAGCGGAGAACATCGGGGAGCTGTTTTTT.

Worth noting for this clone: Compared with germline, one end of the junction differs, possibly owing to a read error. The genes are TRBV5-1 and TRBJ1-5, with unresolved D. From germline, CDR1 is SGHRS and CDR2 YFSETQ. This CDR3 is 12 amino acids long. CDR3 nucleotides: TGCGCCAGCGGCTTGGACGGTCAGCCCCAGCATTTT. The encoded protein is CASGLDGQPQHF.

The gene calls are TRBV19 and TRBJ1-5; D is undetermined. In germline, CDR1 is LNHDA, CDR2 SQIVND (reference sequence). V shed 6 bases and J shed 6 bases, with 21 bases lying between them. The CDR3 spans 16 residues. The chain's CDR3 is CASSVRGDVYGQPQHF. The DNA of the CDR3 is TGTGCCAGTAGCGTCAGAGGAGATGTCTACGGTCAGCCCCAGCATTTT.

This chain joins TRBV5-1 and TRBJ1-1; 7 bases line up with TRBD1. In germline, CDR1 is SGHRS, CDR2 YFSETQ. This CDR3 has 14 amino acids. With V trimmed by 5 bases and J by 5 bases, 9 bases remained unmatched. The CDR3 DNA reads TGCGCCAGCAGTACACAGGGGTTCGGGACTGAAGCTTTCTTT. Amino acid sequence: CASSTQGFGTEAFF.

V is TRBV28 and J is TRBJ1-1, with 9 bases aligning to TRBD1. Per germline, CDR1 MDHEN and CDR2 SYDVKM. The CDR3 totals 16 residues. V dropped 6 bases and J dropped 0; count of bases not matched to a gene: 8. The CDR3 here is CASSRTQGAMNTEAFF. For the CDR3, the DNA is TGTGCCAGCAGCCGTACACAGGGGGCGATGAACACTGAAGCTTTCTTT.

The chain uses TRBV5-1 and TRBJ2-2; 8 bases fit TRBD2. Germline-derived CDR1 and CDR2 are SGHRS and YFSETQ. The CDR3 is made up of 15 amino acids. V shed 3 bases and J 7 bases; nucleotides not matched to a gene: 8. Here the CDR3 reads CASSSGGAEVGELFF. For the CDR3, the DNA is TGCGCCAGCAGCTCGGGGGGGGCCGAGGTCGGGGAGCTGTTTTTT. Filled out from reference TRBV5-1 and TRBJ2-2, the complete variable domain reads KAGVTQTPRYLIKTRGQQVTLSCSPISGHRSVSWYQQTPGQGLQFLFEYFSETQRNKGNFPGRFSGRQFSNSRSEMNVSTLELGDSALYLCASSSGGAEVGELFFGEGSRLTVL.

CDR3: CAWSVGGGDLGTQYF. The CDR3 bases are TGTGCCTGGAGTGTCGGGGGGGGAGACCTCGGTACGCAGTATTTT. The chain uses TRBV30 and TRBJ2-3, with 8 positions matching TRBD2. This CDR3 is 15 amino acids long. CDR1 and CDR2 (germline): GTSNPN, SVGIG (reference sequence). Trimming cost V 0 bases and J 8 bases; bases outside gene matches: 10.

DNA of the CDR3: TGCGCCAGCAGCTTGGAGACAGGGGGCGATCAGCCCCAGCATTTT. Its translation is CASSLETGGDQPQHF. The rearrangement uses TRBV5-1 and TRBJ1-5; 10 bases are shared with TRBD1. Germline V lookup: CDR1 SGHRS, CDR2 YFSETQ. The CDR3 is 15 amino acids. J was trimmed by 5 bases and V by 0 bases; bases with no gene match: 2.

This chain joins TRBV18 and TRBJ2-1; 8 nucleotides match TRBD2. Germline values: CDR1 KGHSH, CDR2 LQKENI. V lost 2 bases to trimming and J lost 4 bases; unmatched junction nucleotides: 4. The CDR3 loop spans 15 amino acids. The CDR3 loop reads CASSPGAGAYNEQFF. DNA for the CDR3: TGTGCCAGCTCACCAGGAGCGGGAGCGTACAATGAGCAGTTCTTC.

This chain uses TRBV4-3 with TRBJ2-7, with D perhaps matching TRBD2 (5 bases). The V end was cut by 1 base, the J end by 5 bases, with 12 bases between. The CDR3 runs 14 residues. Germline CDR1 is LGHNA and CDR2 is YSLEER. CDR3 DNA sequence: TGCGCCAGCAGCCAAGGACGGGCGAGGGACGAGCAGTACTTC. Its translation is CASSQGRARDEQYF.

The chain links TRBV28 to TRBJ2-1, with 8 bases aligning to TRBD1. V gave up 3 bases and J gave up 0 bases; unmatched junction bases: 10. Germline CDR1 MDHEN, CDR2 SYDVKM. CDR3 size: 18 residues. CDR3 sequence reads: CASSLAAGGPRSYNEQFF. The CDR3 DNA reads as TGTGCCAGCAGTTTGGCGGCAGGGGGCCCACGCTCCTACAATGAGCAGTTCTTC.

The rearrangement uses TRBV30 and TRBJ2-6, with 7 bases fitting TRBD1. CDR3 length: 16 amino acids. From germline, CDR1 is GTSNPN and CDR2 SVGIG (reference sequence). DNA of the CDR3: TGTGTCATCAGAGGGAAGGGGGCATCTGGGGCCAACGTCCTGACTTTC. Protein product: CVIRGKGASGANVLTF.

The rearrangement links TRBV5-3 to TRBJ1-2; 11 nucleotides line up with TRBD1. TRBV5-3 is classed as an ORF, of uncertain function. After removal of 2 bases from V and 3 bases from J, the junction contained 12 bases not matched to a gene. The CDR3 has 18 residues. The CDR3 coding sequence is TGTGCCAGAAGCTTTAACCCGGGACAGGGGGAGCAAGACTATGGCTACACCTTC. Amino acids: CARSFNPGQGEQDYGYTF.

The CDR3 loop is CASSGGLAANTGELFF. Here the CDR3 DNA reads TGTGCCAGCAGTGGGGGTCTAGCGGCGAACACCGGGGAGCTGTTTTTT. J is TRBJ2-2 and V is TRBV2; 7 nucleotides line up with TRBD2. There are 16 residues in the CDR3. V shed 4 bases, J shed 0 bases, and the junction held 5 bases outside the gene matches. Germline CDR1 is SNHLY and CDR2 is FYNNEI.